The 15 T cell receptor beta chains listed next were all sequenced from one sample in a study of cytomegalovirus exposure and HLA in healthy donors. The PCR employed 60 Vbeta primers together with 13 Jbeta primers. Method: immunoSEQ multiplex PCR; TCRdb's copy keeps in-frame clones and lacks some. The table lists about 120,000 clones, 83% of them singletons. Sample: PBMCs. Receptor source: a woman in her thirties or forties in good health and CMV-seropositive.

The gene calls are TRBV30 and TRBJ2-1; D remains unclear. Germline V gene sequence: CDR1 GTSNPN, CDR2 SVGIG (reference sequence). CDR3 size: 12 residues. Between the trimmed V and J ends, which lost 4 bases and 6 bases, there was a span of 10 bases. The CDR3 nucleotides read TGTGCCTGGAATAGCTTTGGCAATGAGCAGTTCTTC. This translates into CAWNSFGNEQFF.

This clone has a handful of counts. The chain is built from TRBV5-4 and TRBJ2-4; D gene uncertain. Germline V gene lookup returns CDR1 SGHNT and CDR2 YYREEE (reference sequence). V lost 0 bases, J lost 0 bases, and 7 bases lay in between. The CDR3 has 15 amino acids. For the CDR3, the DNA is TGTGCCAGCAGCTTGGCCGGAGTAGCCAAAAACATTCAGTACTTC. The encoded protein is CASSLAGVAKNIQYF.

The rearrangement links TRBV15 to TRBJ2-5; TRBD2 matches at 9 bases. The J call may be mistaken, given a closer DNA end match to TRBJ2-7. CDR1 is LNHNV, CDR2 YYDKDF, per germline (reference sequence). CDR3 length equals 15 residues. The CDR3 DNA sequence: TGTGCCACCAGCAAGTTACTAGCGGGTGGATACGAGCAGTACTTC. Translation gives CATSKLLAGGYEQYF.

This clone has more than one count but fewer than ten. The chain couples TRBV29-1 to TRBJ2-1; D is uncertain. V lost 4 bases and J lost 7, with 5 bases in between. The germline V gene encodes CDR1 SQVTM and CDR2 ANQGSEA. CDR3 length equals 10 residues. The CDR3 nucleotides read TGCAGCGTTGCCCATAATGAGCAGTTCTTC. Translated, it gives CSVAHNEQFF.

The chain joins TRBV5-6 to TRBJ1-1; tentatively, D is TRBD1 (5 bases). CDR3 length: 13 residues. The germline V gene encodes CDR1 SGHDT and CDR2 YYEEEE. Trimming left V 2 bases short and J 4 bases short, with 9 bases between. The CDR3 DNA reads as TGTGCCAGCAGCTTAATCCAGGGCACTGAAGCTTTCTTT. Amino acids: CASSLIQGTEAFF.

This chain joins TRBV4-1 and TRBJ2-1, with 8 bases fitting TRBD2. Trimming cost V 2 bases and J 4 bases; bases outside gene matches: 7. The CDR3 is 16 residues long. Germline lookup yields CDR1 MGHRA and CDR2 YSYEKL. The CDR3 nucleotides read TGCGCCAGCAGCCAAAAGAGCGGGAGTGGGTACAATGAGCAGTTCTTC. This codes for CASSQKSGSGYNEQFF.

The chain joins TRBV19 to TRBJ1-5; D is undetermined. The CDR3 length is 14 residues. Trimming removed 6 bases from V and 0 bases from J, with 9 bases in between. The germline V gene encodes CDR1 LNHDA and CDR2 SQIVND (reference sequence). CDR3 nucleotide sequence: TGTGCCAGTAGCGAGGGTAATAGCAATCAGCCCCAGCATTTT. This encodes CASSEGNSNQPQHF.

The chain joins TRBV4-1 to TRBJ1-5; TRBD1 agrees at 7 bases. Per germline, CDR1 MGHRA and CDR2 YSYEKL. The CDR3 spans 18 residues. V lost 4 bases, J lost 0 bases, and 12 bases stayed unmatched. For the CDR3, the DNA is TGCGCCAGCAGCCCCGGCCCAGGGGGATTTAATAGCAATCAGCCCCAGCATTTT. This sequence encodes CASSPGPGGFNSNQPQHF.

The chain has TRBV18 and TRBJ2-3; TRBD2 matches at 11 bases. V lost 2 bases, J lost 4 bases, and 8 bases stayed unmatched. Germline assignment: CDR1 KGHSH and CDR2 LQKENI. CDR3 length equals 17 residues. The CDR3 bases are TGTGCCAGCTCACCAGGCCTAGGGACTAGCGGACCAGATACGCAGTATTTT. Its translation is CASSPGLGTSGPDTQYF.

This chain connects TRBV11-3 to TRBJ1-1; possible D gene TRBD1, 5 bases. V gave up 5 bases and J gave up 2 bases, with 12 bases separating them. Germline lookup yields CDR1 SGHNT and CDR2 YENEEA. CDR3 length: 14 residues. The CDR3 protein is CASSRGGVNTEAFF. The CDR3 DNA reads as TGTGCCAGCAGCCGTGGGGGGGTAAACACTGAAGCTTTCTTT.

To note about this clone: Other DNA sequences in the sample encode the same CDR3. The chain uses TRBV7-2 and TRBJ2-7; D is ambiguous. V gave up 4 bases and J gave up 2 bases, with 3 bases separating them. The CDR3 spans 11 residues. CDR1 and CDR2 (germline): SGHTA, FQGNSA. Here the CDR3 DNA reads TGTGCCAGCAGCTCTACCTACGAGCAGTACTTC. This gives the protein CASSSTYEQYF.

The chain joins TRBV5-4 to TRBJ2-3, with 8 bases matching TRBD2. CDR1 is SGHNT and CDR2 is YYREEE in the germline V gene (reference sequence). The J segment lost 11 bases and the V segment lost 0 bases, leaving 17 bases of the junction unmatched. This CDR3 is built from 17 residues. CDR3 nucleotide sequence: TGTGCCAGCAGCTTGGCCCCTACTAGCGGACCTCATGAGGGGCAGTATTTT. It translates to CASSLAPTSGPHEGQYF.

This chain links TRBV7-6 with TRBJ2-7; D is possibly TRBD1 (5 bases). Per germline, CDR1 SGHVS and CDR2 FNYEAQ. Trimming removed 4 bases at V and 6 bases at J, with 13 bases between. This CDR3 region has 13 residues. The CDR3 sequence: CASSSLTGTEQYF. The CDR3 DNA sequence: TGTGCCAGCAGCTCACTAACAGGTACCGAGCAGTACTTC.

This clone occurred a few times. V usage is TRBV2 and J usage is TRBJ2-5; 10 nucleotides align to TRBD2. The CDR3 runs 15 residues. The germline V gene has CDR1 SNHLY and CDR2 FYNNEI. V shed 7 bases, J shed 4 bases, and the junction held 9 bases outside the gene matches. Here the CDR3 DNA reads TGTGCCAGCAACATTGTAGCGGGAGGCAGAGAGACCCAGTACTTC. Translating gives CASNIVAGGRETQYF.

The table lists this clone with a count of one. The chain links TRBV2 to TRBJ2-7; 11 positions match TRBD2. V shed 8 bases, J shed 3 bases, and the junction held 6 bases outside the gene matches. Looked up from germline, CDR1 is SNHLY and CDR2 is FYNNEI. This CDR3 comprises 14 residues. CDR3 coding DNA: TGTGCCAGCTGCCGACTAGCGGGGCACTACGAGCAGTACTTC. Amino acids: CASCRLAGHYEQYF.